A single sample is the source of the 10 T cell receptor beta chains below, sequenced in a study of human CD4 T cells and Enterobacteriaceae. After about 6-7 days, proliferating activated T cells were FACS-sorted as CFSE-low CD25+ ICOS+ cells. Memory CD4+ T cells were CFSE-labeled and cultured 2:1 with antigen-pulsed autologous monocytes. Memory CD4+ T cells were sorted as all CD4+ cells except CD45RA+CCR7+CD95- naive cells, over 95% pure. Only in-frame clones appear in the TCRdb table, and some are missing; sequencing was by immunoSEQ multiplex PCR. This sample has fewer than 1,500 clones, with about 54% found just once. Sequenced: bacteria-reactive CD4+ T cells grown in culture. Regarding subset: CFSE-low proliferating memory CD4 T cells sorted after in vitro stimulation with a heat-inactivated bacterium or M. tuberculosis lysate. The receptor set was obtained from a human donor in good health.

Only one count was recorded for this clone. The chain has TRBV11-2 and TRBJ1-2, with 9 bases fitting TRBD1. CDR3 length equals 15 residues. In germline, CDR1 is SGHAT, CDR2 FQNNGV. V shed 5 bases, J shed 8 bases, and the junction held 12 bases outside the gene matches. CDR3 loop: CASSRGTGRSQGYTF. DNA of the CDR3: TGTGCCAGCAGCCGAGGGACAGGGAGGTCGCAGGGCTACACCTTC.

The gene calls are TRBV5-1 and TRBJ2-3; TRBD2 matches at 9 bases. V lost 4 bases and J lost 3; bases outside the gene matches: 6. Germline lookup yields CDR1 SGHRS and CDR2 YFSETQ. The CDR3 spans 15 residues. DNA for the CDR3: TGCGCCAGCAGCGTAGCGGGAGTAGGTACAGATACGCAGTATTTT. Amino acids: CASSVAGVGTDTQYF.

CDR3 nucleotides: TGTGCCAGCAGTTCCCAGGGACTTCCTAATGAAAAACTGTTTTTT. It yields the protein CASSSQGLPNEKLFF. This sequence joins TRBV25-1 and TRBJ1-4; D might be TRBD1 (5 bases). Germline V CDR1 and CDR2: MGHDK, SYGVNS. This CDR3 is built from 15 residues. Trimming shortened V by 5 bases and J by 3 bases, and 13 bases separated the two germline ends.

The chain employs TRBV7-7 and TRBJ2-5; 10 bases fit TRBD1. J was trimmed by 1 base and V by 5 bases; bases with no gene match: 4. Germline CDR1 is SSHAT and CDR2 is FNYEAQ (reference sequence). The CDR3 runs to 15 residues. In DNA, the CDR3 is TGTGCCAGCAGCATGGGACAGGGGATCCAAGAGACCCAGTACTTC. Its translation: CASSMGQGIQETQYF.

The chain is built from TRBV7-1 and TRBJ2-3; possible D gene TRBD2, 5 bases. TRBV7-1 qualifies as an ORF whose function is uncertain. Trimming left V 4 bases short and J 2 bases short, with 16 bases between. The CDR3 runs 16 residues. CDR3 loop: CASSLRRASNTDTQYF. The CDR3 coding sequence is TGTGCCAGCAGCTTAAGGCGGGCCAGCAACACAGATACGCAGTATTTT.

This clone was seen a few times. The CDR3 sequence: CAISLGQGQETQYF. The CDR3 DNA sequence: TGTGCCATCAGTTTAGGACAGGGTCAAGAGACCCAGTACTTC. This chain links TRBV10-3 with TRBJ2-5; TRBD1 aligns across 8 bases. This CDR3 comprises 14 residues. After removal of 5 bases from V and 2 bases from J, the junction contained 4 bases not matched to a gene. Germline V lookup: CDR1 ENHRY, CDR2 SYGVKD.

The V and J genes are TRBV18 and TRBJ1-1, with a possible D match to TRBD1 (6 bases). Trimming pared 3 bases from V and 1 base from J, leaving 12 bases between. CDR1 is KGHSH and CDR2 is LQKENI in the germline V gene. The CDR3 consists of 15 residues. The CDR3, as DNA: TGTGCCAGCTCACCCCGGACAGCCTGGAACACTGAAGCTTTCTTT. The encoded protein is CASSPRTAWNTEAFF.

This clone was found a few times. J is TRBJ2-3 and V is TRBV27; 9 bases agree with TRBD2. Trimming at V came to 3 bases and at J to 9 bases, leaving 19 bases not matched to a gene. The germline V gene has CDR1 MNHEY and CDR2 SMNVEV (reference sequence). The CDR3 is made up of 18 amino acids. The CDR3 is CASSFFSSRVAGEGTQYF. The CDR3 DNA is TGTGCCAGCAGTTTTTTCTCGTCAAGGGTAGCGGGAGAAGGGACGCAGTATTTT.

The J gene is TRBJ2-5, the V gene TRBV10-3; D call uncertain. Germline V gives CDR1 ENHRY, CDR2 SYGVKD. CDR3 length: 15 amino acids. V was clipped by 3 bases and J by 4 bases, with 15 bases between them. The CDR3 nucleotides are TGTGCCATCAGTGACCCCAAGGGATCGGGAGAGACCCAGTACTTC. The encoded protein is CAISDPKGSGETQYF.

In this sample, this clone is large. This chain links TRBV5-5 with TRBJ2-7; 10 bases are a match to TRBD1. V lost 5 bases, J lost 3 bases, and 8 bases stayed unmatched. Germline V CDR1 and CDR2: SGHKS, YYEKEE (reference sequence). The CDR3 has 15 residues. CDR3 nucleotide sequence: TGTGCCAGCAGTTCCGGACAGGGGGACTTCTACGAGCAGTACTTC. As protein: CASSSGQGDFYEQYF.